This TCR beta chain was sequenced during a study of CD8 T cells in Susac syndrome. Turning to the study itself: Patients with Susac syndrome who were sequenced included more than 5 with active disease and eight or nine in remission.

CD8+ and CD4+ T cells were negatively isolated; TEMRA cells were FACS-enriched. Random hexamers were used to reverse transcribe the RNA input (roughly 0.5 to 1 ug). By means of immunoSEQ multiplex PCR, TCR beta CDR3 spanning 54 Vbeta and 13 Jbeta underwent amplification. TCRdb ran MiXCR on the immunoSEQ multiplex PCR reads and lists one entry per CDR3 protein. The sample holds roughly 80,000 distinct CDR3 sequences, 94% seen once. The germline V and J ends were trimmed by 5 bases and 3 bases, with 8 bases remaining between them. Germline V gene data show CDR1 as MDHEN and CDR2 as SYDVKM. The CDR3 loop spans 13 amino acids.

The sequence was collected from a human donor with Susac syndrome. The sequenced sample was CD8+ T cells from PBMCs. V and J are TRBV28 and TRBJ1-5; unclear D gene. This CDR3 reads CASSLGYNQPQHF. CDR3 DNA: TGTGCCAGCAGTCTGGGTTACAATCAGCCCCAGCATTTT.